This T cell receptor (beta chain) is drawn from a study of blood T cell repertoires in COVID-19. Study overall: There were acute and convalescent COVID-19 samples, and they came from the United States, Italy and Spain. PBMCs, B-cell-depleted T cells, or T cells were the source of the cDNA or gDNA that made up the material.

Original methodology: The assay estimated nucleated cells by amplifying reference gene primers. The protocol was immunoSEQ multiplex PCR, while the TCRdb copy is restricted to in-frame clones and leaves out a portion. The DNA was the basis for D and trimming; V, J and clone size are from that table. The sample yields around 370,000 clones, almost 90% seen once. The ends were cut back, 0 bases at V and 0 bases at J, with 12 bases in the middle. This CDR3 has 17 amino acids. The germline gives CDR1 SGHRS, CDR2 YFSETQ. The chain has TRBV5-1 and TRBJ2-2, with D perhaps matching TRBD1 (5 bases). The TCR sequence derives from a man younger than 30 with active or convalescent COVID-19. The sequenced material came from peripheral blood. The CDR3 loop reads CASSLDATATNTGELFF. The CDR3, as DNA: TGCGCCAGCAGCTTGGATGCGACAGCAACGAACACCGGGGAGCTGTTTTTT.